Each of the 5 T cell receptor beta chains below was sequenced from the same sample in a study of CD8 T cells in ankylosing spondylitis. MiXCR, run by TCRdb on the 5' RACE reads, gives a single entry per CDR3 protein. The repertoire has 700,000 to 850,000 distinct CDR3 sequences, about an eighth of them found once; the top ten carry just over 0.5%. No cognate antigen is known for these TCRs. Whole-study results and caveats: It appeared that ankylosing spondylitis blood was characterized by a TCR beta motif of under ten highly homologous variants.

Sample: blood, either unsorted or a sorted T cell fraction (not recorded which). These receptors originate from a male donor with ankylosing spondylitis.

The chain couples TRBV9 to TRBJ1-1; the D is unclear. The CDR3 length is 12 residues. V dropped 0 bases and J dropped 11 bases, with 11 bases sitting between them. Germline values: CDR1 SGDLS, CDR2 YYNGEE. CDR3 region: CASSVVAGSAFF. The CDR3 region has the DNA TGTGCCAGCAGCGTAGTCGCGGGCTCGGCTTTCTTT.

This clonotype was recorded many times. The chain joins TRBV20-1 to TRBJ2-5; 7 nucleotides match TRBD2. CDR1 and CDR2 (germline): DFQATT, SNEGSKA (reference sequence). The CDR3 length is 14 residues. Trimming took 8 bases from V and 2 from J; bases not matched to a gene: 11. The CDR3 is CSLRRPAGQETQYF. The CDR3 DNA sequence: TGCAGTTTAAGACGTCCAGCGGGGCAAGAGACCCAGTACTTC.

This clonotype turned up a few times. The V call is TRBV21-1, the J call TRBJ2-5; the table calls TRBD2, which could not be checked here. TRBV21-1 is noted as a pseudogene. The CDR3 runs 16 residues. The CDR3 sequence is CASSQREREGPEGQYF. The CDR3, as DNA: TGTGCCAGCAGCCAACGGGAGCGGGAGGGGCCTGAGGGCCAGTACTTC.

This clonotype was seen ten or more times. This sequence joins TRBV20-1 and TRBJ2-3; unclear D gene. The CDR3 runs 12 residues. Deletions cut 3 bases from V and 3 bases from J, with 7 bases between. The germline CDR1 and CDR2 sequences are DFQATT and SNEGSKA (reference sequence). The CDR3 DNA reads as TGCAGTGCTAGTAGGACGACAGATACGCAGTATTTT. Protein product: CSASRTTDTQYF.

Remarks on this clonotype: Lacking the conserved final phenylalanine or tryptophan, this CDR3 likely reflects a read error. The J gene is TRBJ1-6, the V gene TRBV20-1; unclear D gene. The CDR3 has 13 residues. Per the germline V gene, CDR1 is DFQATT and CDR2 is SNEGSKA (reference sequence). V dropped 6 bases and J dropped 7 bases, with 13 bases sitting between them. This chain's CDR3 is CSAVGDINSPLHL. The CDR3 DNA reads TGCAGTGCGGTCGGGGATATAAATTCACCCCTCCACCTT.